A single T cell receptor beta chain is shown here with its context. What antigen it recognizes has not been identified. No per-base quality is available; no much larger clone lies one base away. TCR CDR3 regions were amplified from genomic DNA by multiplex PCR using the deep immunoSEQ assay. Extracted genomic DNA from each cell subset was distributed evenly across all wells of several immunoSEQ 96-well plates, and each plate was treated as a replicate. Each replicate PCR for sorted subsets received around 0.2 ug genomic DNA, equal to about 29,000 T cell genomes. The purified libraries were quantified using a Qubit 3.0 fluorometer, sized with a Bioanalyzer 2100, and then quantified again using the KAPA Library Quantification kit. Every immunoSEQ 96-well plate was sequenced on a separate single-read 150-cycle Illumina NextSeq 550 flow cell. Regarding the original processing steps: Because the immunoSEQ output included only junctional sequences and no quality scores, the filtering could not be the same as the filtering used for full-length reads. Sequences were annotated with PyIR, a Python wrapper for IgBLAST v1.9, using IMGT germline references to assign V/J genes and CDR3. Any read was removed if the V/J assignment was weak (E-value above 1e-6), the CDR3 was missing, or the read contained stop codons, out-of-frame junctions, or ambiguous translated residues. V3J clonotypes were defined as sequences sharing an identical inferred V gene, J gene, and CDR3 amino acid sequence. Percentage overlap between repertoires was calculated by dividing the number of shared unique clonotypes by the size of the smaller repertoire. RTK rarefaction, the Chao1 estimator, and Recon v2.1 estimates of unobserved clonotypes were used to assess repertoire richness. OLGA was used to compute generation probabilities for all TCRbeta clonotypes that the gDNA method yielded from a few donors. TCRdb took this table from immuneACCESS and kept in-frame rearrangements with V and J called. Such tables lack part of the clones; where checked against another copy, unresolved V genes explain under half of the gap, and the rest is unexplained. For V, J and clone size, that table is used; D and trimming come from the DNA. This sample holds 600,000 to 800,000 clones; 72% were observed only once. The ten largest account for approximately 1.8% of the sample.

CDR3 length: 14 amino acids, cysteine to phenylalanine. Here the CDR3 DNA is all that survives: 42 bases in frame from base 1. V loses 4 bases at its end and J loses 5 bases; junction bases beyond the gene matches: 7. For CDR1 and CDR2, the germline V gene lists SGHRS and YFSETQ. The data were taken from a study of shared clonotypes between healthy human individuals (dated by TCRdb to about 2020). At the level of the whole study: A couple of women and a few men aged 18 to 49 years were included in the cohort. To increase sequencing depth and limit assay-specific biases, TCR repertoire library preparation and sequencing were carried out by different laboratories using diverse techniques. To estimate repertoire size and how much clonotype sharing occurs between individuals, the study deeply sequenced the blood TCR repertoires of a handful of healthy adults. Between about 0.85 and 8.9 billion PBMCs per donor were obtained by leukapheresis. For each donor, three plates each were used for CD4 naive and CD4 memory, two plates were used for CD8 naive, and one plate was used for CD8 memory. What the authors observed across the whole study: The small number of donors limited the genetic and exposure-history diversity represented. Estimated clonotype richness was generally larger for naive than for memory subsets. Even with the large sequencing depth, rarefaction of the sorted-subset datasets indicated that sequencing was incomplete. When four donors were compared, the shared fraction of clonotypes was around 5% for naive CD4, about 4% for naive CD8, about 2.4% for memory CD4, and about 0.36% for memory CD8. Only blood was sampled, and tissue TCR repertoires likely differ from those in blood. Compared with non-shared clonotypes, clonotypes shared by all four sorted-subset donors had higher generation probabilities. Pairwise subsampling led to the expectation that sequencing depth would affect the degree of clonotype sharing among donors.

The donors were healthy, HIV-negative adults who had no recently reported acute infections or vaccinations. Every donor was a Caucasian adult living in Nashville, Tennessee, USA. CD4+ T cells were enriched by magnetic negative selection; naive cells were then positively selected on CD45RA, and the negative fraction formed the memory subset. Blood was obtained by leukapheresis, after which PBMCs were separated by Ficoll-Histopaque density gradient centrifugation and cryopreserved in liquid nitrogen vapor phase. Purity and quantity of every magnetically sorted T cell population were checked by analytical flow cytometry. Each sorted fraction had its genomic DNA isolated and then quantified by UV absorbance on a Nanodrop 2000c.

The sequencing sample was made of memory CD4+ T cells sorted from blood. In the paper's terms, the cell subset or site label means: CD45RA-negative fraction. The source is a woman in her 30s in good health. Recombination linked TRBV5-1 to TRBJ2-5; TRBD1 agrees with 8 junctional bases. The DNA is as follows: TGCGCCAGCAGCCTGACAGGGGTTAAGGAGACCCAGTACTTC. The translation is CASSLTGVKETQYF.